These 30 T cell receptor beta chains share one sample of origin, sequenced in a study of blood T cell repertoires in COVID-19. Repertoires were generated with immunoSEQ multiplex PCR, while TCRdb's copy carries only in-frame clones and drops some. Among around 67,000 clones, about 81% were seen once, and the ten largest hold roughly 8.3%. The sample taken for sequencing was peripheral blood. These receptors were taken from a human donor in a cohort sampled during active COVID-19.

V gene TRBV11-2 combines with J gene TRBJ1-2; 7 bases are a match to TRBD1. From germline, CDR1 is SGHAT and CDR2 FQNNGV. V was clipped by 1 base and J by 2 bases; unmatched bases: 7. CDR3 length equals 16 residues. The CDR3 loop reads CASSLGQGRINYGYTF. The CDR3 nucleotides read TGTGCCAGCAGCTTAGGACAGGGCCGCATCAACTATGGCTACACCTTC.

This clone was seen a few times. The V call is TRBV5-6, the J call TRBJ1-2; 8 bases line up with TRBD1. Germline trimming cut 4 bases from V and 4 bases from J; bases unmatched to any gene: 9. This CDR3 is 15 amino acids long. The germline V gene has CDR1 SGHDT and CDR2 YYEEEE. The chain's CDR3 is CASSLLDRGAYGYTF. The CDR3 DNA sequence: TGTGCCAGCAGCCTATTAGACAGGGGCGCCTATGGCTACACCTTC.

This chain links TRBV2 with TRBJ2-6; a possible D gene is TRBD2 (6 bases). CDR1 and CDR2 (germline): SNHLY, FYNNEI. Trimming removed 7 bases at V and 0 bases at J, with 13 bases between. CDR3 length equals 16 residues. CDR3 protein: CASTRDSTSGANVLTF. The DNA for the CDR3 is TGTGCCAGCACCCGGGACTCAACCTCTGGGGCCAACGTCCTGACTTTC.

This chain connects TRBV9 to TRBJ1-2, with 9 bases fitting TRBD1. Trimming removed 3 bases from V and 7 bases from J; junction bases left unmatched: 7. The CDR3 sequence is 14 residues long. Germline loops: CDR1 SGDLS, CDR2 YYNGEE. The CDR3 spells CASSAGTGSGGYTF. The CDR3 bases are TGTGCCAGCAGCGCCGGGACAGGGAGTGGTGGCTACACCTTC.

The chain joins TRBV2 to TRBJ2-3, with 15 bases matching TRBD2. The CDR3 totals 17 residues. In germline, CDR1 is SNHLY, CDR2 FYNNEI. V gave up 8 bases and J gave up 2 bases; unmatched junction bases: 8. The CDR3 DNA reads as TGTGCCAGCTCTTTATGGACTAGCGGGAGGGTCACAGATACGCAGTATTTT. It yields the protein CASSLWTSGRVTDTQYF.

The rearrangement links TRBV6-5 to TRBJ2-5; 11 positions agree with TRBD1. This CDR3 region has 15 residues. V was clipped by 8 bases and J by 5 bases; unmatched bases: 10. Germline lookup yields CDR1 MNHEY and CDR2 SVGAGI. CDR3 region: CASSVGTGGVETQYF. Written as DNA, the CDR3 is TGTGCCAGCTCTGTAGGGACAGGGGGTGTTGAGACCCAGTACTTC.

V and J are TRBV4-3 and TRBJ1-4; D may be TRBD1 (6 bases). There are 15 residues in the CDR3. The germline V and J ends were trimmed by 0 bases and 8 bases, with 13 bases remaining between them. CDR1 is LGHNA, CDR2 YSLEER, per germline. The CDR3 reads CASSQDRLGAEKLFF. CDR3 nucleotides: TGCGCCAGCAGCCAAGATCGGTTGGGGGCAGAAAAACTGTTTTTT.

This chain uses TRBV19 with TRBJ2-1; TRBD1 aligns across 9 bases. J gave up 1 base and V 5 bases, and 15 bases lay outside the gene matches. The CDR3 has 19 residues. Germline values: CDR1 LNHDA, CDR2 SQIVND (reference sequence). The CDR3 nucleotides read TGTGCCAGTAGTCATAGTCCCGGGACAGGGTTTGGATCCTACAATGAGCAGTTCTTC. Translation: CASSHSPGTGFGSYNEQFF.

The chain has TRBV4-3 and TRBJ1-4; D perhaps matches TRBD1 (5 bases). Germline CDR1 reads LGHNA; CDR2 reads YSLEER. The CDR3 extends over 16 amino acids. V was pared by 0 bases and J by 7 bases, with 15 bases between. The CDR3 nucleotides are TGCGCCAGCAGCCAAGATTTTGGGGCAGGTGGTGAAAAACTGTTTTTT. Translating it yields CASSQDFGAGGEKLFF.

The genes are TRBV9 and TRBJ2-2; a weak D match, TRBD1 (6 bases). CDR3 length equals 18 residues. V was shortened by 2 bases and J by 3 bases, with 20 bases between the two germline ends. In germline, CDR1 is SGDLS, CDR2 YYNGEE. CDR3 amino acids: CASSVWDKPPKDTGELFF. The CDR3 region has the DNA TGTGCCAGCAGCGTCTGGGACAAGCCCCCGAAGGACACCGGGGAGCTGTTTTTT.

This clone showed up many times. The chain joins TRBV19 to TRBJ2-3, with 11 bases matching TRBD1. With V trimmed by 1 base and J by 4 bases, 1 base remained unmatched. The CDR3 runs 15 residues. The V gene's germline CDR1 is LNHDA and CDR2 SQIVND (reference sequence). In nucleotides, the CDR3 is TGTGCCAGTAGTATAGGGACAGGGGGCGCAGATACGCAGTATTTT. This encodes CASSIGTGGADTQYF.

The chain links TRBV6-1 to TRBJ1-4; TRBD1 might be the D (5 bases). From germline, CDR1 is MNHNS and CDR2 SASEGT. The CDR3 extends over 14 amino acids. The V and J ends lost 1 base and 8 bases respectively, with 11 bases between them. The CDR3, as DNA: TGTGCCAGCAGTGAAGAAAAGGGGTACGAAAAACTGTTTTTT. Protein product: CASSEEKGYEKLFF.

CDR3 amino acids: CASSPKKGPSDREADTQYF. CDR3 sequence (DNA): TGTGCCAGCAGTCCGAAAAAGGGCCCCTCGGACAGGGAAGCAGATACGCAGTATTTT. V usage is TRBV28 and J usage is TRBJ2-3; 8 bases fit TRBD1. CDR1 is MDHEN and CDR2 is SYDVKM in the germline V gene. The J segment lost 4 bases and the V segment lost 5 bases, leaving 20 bases of the junction unmatched. The CDR3 has 19 amino acids.

V gene TRBV14 combines with J gene TRBJ2-1, with 7 bases aligning to TRBD2. The V gene's germline CDR1 is SGHDN and CDR2 FVKESK. The CDR3 has 13 amino acids. Germline trimming cut 2 bases from V and 7 bases from J; bases unmatched to any gene: 2. The CDR3 DNA follows: TGTGCCAGCAGCCAACCCGGGGGGAATGAGCAGTTCTTC. It encodes CASSQPGGNEQFF.

This rearrangement joins TRBV5-6 to TRBJ2-3; 9 bases are shared with TRBD2. The trim removed 1 base at V and 2 bases at J, leaving 11 bases unmatched. The CDR3 sequence is 18 residues long. The V gene's germline CDR1 is SGHDT and CDR2 YYEEEE. CDR3 amino acids: CASSLTLDRLADTDTQYF. In DNA, the CDR3 is TGTGCCAGCAGCTTGACTCTTGACAGACTAGCGGACACAGATACGCAGTATTTT.

The rearrangement uses TRBV7-9 and TRBJ2-2; D is uncertain. The CDR3 sequence is 12 residues long. The V end was cut by 8 bases, the J end by 5 bases, with 9 bases between. Per germline, CDR1 SEHNR and CDR2 FQNEAQ (reference sequence). CDR3: CASSSGTGELFF. DNA of the CDR3: TGTGCCAGCTCTAGTGGGACCGGGGAGCTGTTTTTT.

The chain is built from TRBV30 and TRBJ2-6; TRBD1 might be the D (5 bases). Looked up from germline, CDR1 is GTSNPN and CDR2 is SVGIG (reference sequence). This CDR3 region has 20 residues. Trimming pared 0 bases from V and 0 bases from J, leaving 21 bases between. CDR3 residues: CAWSVLWGRDENSGANVLTF. Written as DNA, the CDR3 is TGTGCCTGGAGTGTACTGTGGGGCAGGGATGAAAACTCTGGGGCCAACGTCCTGACTTTC.

V gene TRBV2 combines with J gene TRBJ2-2; D is unclear. Trimming pared 6 bases from V and 4 bases from J, leaving 12 bases between. The CDR3 has 14 residues. From germline, CDR1 is SNHLY and CDR2 FYNNEI. The CDR3 DNA sequence: TGTGCCAGCAGGGGTCCCGGCGGCACCGGGGAGCTGTTTTTT. Residues: CASRGPGGTGELFF. The whole variable domain, filled in from reference TRBV2 and TRBJ2-2, reads EPEVTQTPSHQVTQMGQEVILRCVPISNHLYFYWYRQILGQKVEFLVSFYNNEISEKSEIFDDQFSVERPDGSNFTLKIRSTKLEDSAMYFCASRGPGGTGELFFGEGSRLTVL.

This clone was recorded a few times. CDR3 amino acids: CASSELGTGYFGGTEAFF. CDR3 bases: TGTGCCAGCAGTGAATTGGGGACAGGTTACTTTGGGGGCACTGAAGCTTTCTTT. This chain connects TRBV25-1 to TRBJ1-1; 8 bases match TRBD1. CDR3 length equals 18 residues. V gave up 1 base and J gave up 4 bases; unmatched junction bases: 14. From germline, CDR1 is MGHDK and CDR2 SYGVNS.

The gene calls are TRBV7-9 and TRBJ2-1; 11 bases match TRBD2. Germline-derived CDR1 and CDR2 are SEHNR and FQNEAQ (reference sequence). This CDR3 region has 16 residues. V shed 4 bases and J 6 bases; nucleotides not matched to a gene: 8. The CDR3 bases are TGTGCCAGCAGCTCGTCCCCTAGCGGGAGGTTCAATGAGCAGTTCTTC. It yields the protein CASSSSPSGRFNEQFF.

In nucleotides, the CDR3 is TGTGCCAGCAGCGCAGGGGGCTCTGAGGGTGGGGCCAACGTCCTGACTTTC. Its translation: CASSAGGSEGGANVLTF. The genes are TRBV5-5 and TRBJ2-6, with 8 bases identical to TRBD1. The CDR3 contains 17 residues. V shed 4 bases, J shed 3 bases, and the junction held 9 bases outside the gene matches. Per germline, CDR1 SGHKS and CDR2 YYEKEE (reference sequence).

The rearrangement uses TRBV5-1 and TRBJ1-1; D ambiguous. V lost 0 bases and J lost 1, with 10 bases in between. The CDR3 is made up of 15 amino acids. Per germline, CDR1 SGHRS and CDR2 YFSETQ. CDR3: CASSLAGTTNTEAFF. In nucleotides, the CDR3 is TGCGCCAGCAGCTTGGCCGGCACTACGAACACTGAAGCTTTCTTT.

The rearrangement uses TRBV28 and TRBJ2-5; a possible D gene is TRBD2 (5 bases). The CDR3 has 14 amino acids. The V gene's germline CDR1 is MDHEN and CDR2 SYDVKM. V was trimmed by 5 bases and J by 4 bases, leaving 14 bases between them. CDR3 region: CASSPPWAGETQYF. In nucleotides, the CDR3 is TGTGCCAGCAGTCCCCCTTGGGCGGGAGAGACCCAGTACTTC.

V gene TRBV3-1 (or the pseudogene TRBV3-2) combines with J gene TRBJ2-5; 9 nucleotides line up with TRBD2. This CDR3 spans 15 amino acids. Germline assignment: CDR1 LGHDT and CDR2 YNNKEL (reference sequence). Germline trimming cut 3 bases from V and 3 bases from J; bases unmatched to any gene: 5. The CDR3 spells CASSHESGRKETQYF. The CDR3 DNA reads TGTGCCAGCAGCCACGAAAGCGGGAGGAAAGAGACCCAGTACTTC.

The chain couples TRBV24-1 to TRBJ2-2; 8 positions match TRBD2. Germline V gives CDR1 KGHDR, CDR2 SFDVKD. The V segment lost 9 bases and the J segment 6 bases; nucleotides outside the gene matches: 11. This CDR3 is built from 15 residues. CDR3 region: CATASGGSRAGELFF. CDR3 DNA: TGTGCCACCGCCTCGGGGGGGAGTCGGGCCGGGGAGCTGTTTTTT.

The chain links TRBV28 to TRBJ1-1; 10 nucleotides match TRBD1. This CDR3 contains 14 residues. Germline V gives CDR1 MDHEN, CDR2 SYDVKM. The V segment lost 6 bases and the J segment 3 bases; nucleotides outside the gene matches: 4. The CDR3 loop reads CASSQGQGHTEAFF. DNA of the CDR3: TGTGCCAGCAGCCAGGGACAGGGGCACACTGAAGCTTTCTTT.

The rearrangement links TRBV28 to TRBJ1-5; D unresolved. CDR1 and CDR2 from the germline V gene are MDHEN and SYDVKM. Trimming took off 7 bases at V and 5 bases at J, with 15 bases between the two ends. The CDR3 consists of 14 residues. The CDR3 DNA sequence: TGTGCCAGCACCTGGGGAGCCGGCCATCAGCCCCAGCATTTT. Residues: CASTWGAGHQPQHF.

J is TRBJ1-6 and V is TRBV27, with TRBD1 matching over 8 bases. V shed 2 bases, J shed 4 bases, and the junction held 7 bases outside the gene matches. The CDR3 is 17 residues long. Germline V CDR1 and CDR2: MNHEY, SMNVEV (reference sequence). The CDR3 sequence is CASSLVGTGSYNSPLHF. DNA for the CDR3: TGTGCCAGCAGTTTAGTAGGGACAGGAAGTTATAATTCACCCCTCCACTTT.

The chain couples TRBV19 to TRBJ2-7; 9 nucleotides align to TRBD2. Looked up from germline, CDR1 is LNHDA and CDR2 is SQIVND (reference sequence). The length of the CDR3 is 14 residues. Trimming removed 6 bases from V and 2 bases from J; junction bases left unmatched: 5. CDR3 protein: CASRRTSETYEQYF. DNA of the CDR3: TGTGCCAGTAGAAGGACTAGCGAGACCTACGAGCAGTACTTC.

This clone was seen a handful of times. The chain is built from TRBV18 and TRBJ2-6; D might be TRBD2 (6 bases). V shed 6 bases and J shed 0 bases, with 9 bases lying between them. This CDR3 is built from 15 residues. From germline, CDR1 is KGHSH and CDR2 LQKENI. The CDR3: CASSPGDSGANVLTF. CDR3 sequence (DNA): TGTGCCAGCTCCCCGGGGGACTCTGGGGCCAACGTCCTGACTTTC.